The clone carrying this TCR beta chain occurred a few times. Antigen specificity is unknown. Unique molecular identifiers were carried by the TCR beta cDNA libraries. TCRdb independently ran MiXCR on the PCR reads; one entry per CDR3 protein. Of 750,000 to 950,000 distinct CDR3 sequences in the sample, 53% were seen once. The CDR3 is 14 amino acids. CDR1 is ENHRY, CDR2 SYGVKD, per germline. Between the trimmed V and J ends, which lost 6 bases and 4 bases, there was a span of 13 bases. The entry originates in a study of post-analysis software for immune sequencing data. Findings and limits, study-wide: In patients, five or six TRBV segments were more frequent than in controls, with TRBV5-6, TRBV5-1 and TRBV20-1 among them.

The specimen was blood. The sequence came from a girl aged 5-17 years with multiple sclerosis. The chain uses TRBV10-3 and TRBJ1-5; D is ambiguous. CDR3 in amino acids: CAIRPGMGNQPQHF. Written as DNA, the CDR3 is TGTGCCATCAGGCCAGGCATGGGAAATCAGCCCCAGCATTTT.